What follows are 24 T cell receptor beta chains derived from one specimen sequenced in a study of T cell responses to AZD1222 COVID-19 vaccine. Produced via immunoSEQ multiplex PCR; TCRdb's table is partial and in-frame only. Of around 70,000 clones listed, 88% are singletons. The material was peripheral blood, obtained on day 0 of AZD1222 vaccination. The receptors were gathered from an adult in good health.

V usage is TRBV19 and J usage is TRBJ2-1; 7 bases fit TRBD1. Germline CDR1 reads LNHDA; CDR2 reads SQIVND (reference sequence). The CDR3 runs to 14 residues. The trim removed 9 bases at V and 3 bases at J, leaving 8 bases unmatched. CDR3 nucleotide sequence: TGTGCCAGACTACAGGGGAAACACTACAATGAGCAGTTCTTC. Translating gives CARLQGKHYNEQFF.

The CDR3 nucleotides are TGCAGCGCACCGGGACTAGCGTCCTACAATGAGCAGTTCTTC. Translated, it gives CSAPGLASYNEQFF. The chain carries TRBV29-1 and TRBJ2-1; 10 nucleotides align to TRBD2. The germline gives CDR1 SQVTM, CDR2 ANQGSEA. With 7 bases clipped from V and 1 base from J, the junction kept 4 bases outside the gene matches. CDR3 size: 14 residues.

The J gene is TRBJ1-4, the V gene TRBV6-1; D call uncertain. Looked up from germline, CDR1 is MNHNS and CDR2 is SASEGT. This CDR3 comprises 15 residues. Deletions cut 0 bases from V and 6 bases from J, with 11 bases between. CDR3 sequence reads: CASSEAAAYYEKLFF. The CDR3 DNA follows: TGTGCCAGCAGTGAAGCAGCGGCGTACTATGAAAAACTGTTTTTT.

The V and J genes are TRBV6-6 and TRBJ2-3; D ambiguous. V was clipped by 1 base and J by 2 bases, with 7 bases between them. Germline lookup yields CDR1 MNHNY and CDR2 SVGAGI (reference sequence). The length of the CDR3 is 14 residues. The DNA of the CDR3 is TGTGCCAGCAGTTACTTTGACTCCACAGATACGCAGTATTTT. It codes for CASSYFDSTDTQYF.

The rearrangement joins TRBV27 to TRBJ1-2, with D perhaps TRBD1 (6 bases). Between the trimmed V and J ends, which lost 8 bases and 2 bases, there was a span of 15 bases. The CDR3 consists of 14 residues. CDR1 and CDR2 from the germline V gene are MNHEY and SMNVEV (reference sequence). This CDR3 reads CASRKQGSNYGYTF. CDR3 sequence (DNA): TGTGCCAGCCGTAAACAGGGATCGAACTATGGCTACACCTTC.

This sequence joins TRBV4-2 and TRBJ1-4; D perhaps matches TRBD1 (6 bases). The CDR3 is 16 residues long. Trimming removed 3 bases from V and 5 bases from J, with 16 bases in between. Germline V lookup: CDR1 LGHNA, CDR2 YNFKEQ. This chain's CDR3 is CASSQEIGTPNEKLFF. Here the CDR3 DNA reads TGTGCCAGCAGCCAGGAAATCGGGACACCCAATGAAAAACTGTTTTTT.

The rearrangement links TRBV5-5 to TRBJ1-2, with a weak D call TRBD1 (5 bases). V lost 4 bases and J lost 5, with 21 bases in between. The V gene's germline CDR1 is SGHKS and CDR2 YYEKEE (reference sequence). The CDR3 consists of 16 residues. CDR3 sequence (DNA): TGTGCCAGCAGCCCGACGGTGGGGCGCGATATATATGGCTACACCTTC. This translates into CASSPTVGRDIYGYTF. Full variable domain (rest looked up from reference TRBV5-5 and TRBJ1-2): DAGVTQSPTHLIKTRGQQVTLRCSPISGHKSVSWYQQVLGQGPQFIFQYYEKEERGRGNFPDRFSARQFPNYSSELNVNALLLGDSALYLCASSPTVGRDIYGYTFGSGTRLTVV.

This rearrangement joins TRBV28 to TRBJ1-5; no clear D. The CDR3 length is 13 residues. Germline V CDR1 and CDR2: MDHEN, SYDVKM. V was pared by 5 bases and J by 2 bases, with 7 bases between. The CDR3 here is CASSGRGNQPQHF. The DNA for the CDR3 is TGTGCCAGCAGTGGACGAGGCAATCAGCCCCAGCATTTT.

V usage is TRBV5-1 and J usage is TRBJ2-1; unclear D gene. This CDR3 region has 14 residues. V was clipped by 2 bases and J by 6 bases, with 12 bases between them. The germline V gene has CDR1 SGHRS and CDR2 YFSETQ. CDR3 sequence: CASSFSRFGNEQFF. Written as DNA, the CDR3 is TGCGCCAGCAGCTTTTCGAGGTTCGGCAATGAGCAGTTCTTC.

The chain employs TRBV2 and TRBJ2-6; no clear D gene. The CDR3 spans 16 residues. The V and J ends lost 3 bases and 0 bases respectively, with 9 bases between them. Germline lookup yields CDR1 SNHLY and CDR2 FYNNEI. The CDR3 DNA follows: TGTGCCAGCAGTGAGAGACGGTTCTCTGGGGCCAACGTCCTGACTTTC. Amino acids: CASSERRFSGANVLTF.

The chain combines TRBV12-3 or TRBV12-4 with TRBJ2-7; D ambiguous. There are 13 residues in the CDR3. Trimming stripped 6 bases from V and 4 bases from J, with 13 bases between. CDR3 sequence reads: CASSPADSYEQYF. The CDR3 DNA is TGTGCCAGCAGCCCGGCCGATTCTTACGAGCAGTACTTC.

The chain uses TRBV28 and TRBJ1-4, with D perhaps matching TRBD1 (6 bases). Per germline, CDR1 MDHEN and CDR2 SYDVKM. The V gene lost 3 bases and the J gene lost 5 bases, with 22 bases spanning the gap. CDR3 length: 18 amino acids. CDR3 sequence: CASSFGGMGGALNEKLFF. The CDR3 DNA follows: TGTGCCAGCAGTTTTGGTGGTATGGGGGGCGCCTTAAATGAAAAACTGTTTTTT.

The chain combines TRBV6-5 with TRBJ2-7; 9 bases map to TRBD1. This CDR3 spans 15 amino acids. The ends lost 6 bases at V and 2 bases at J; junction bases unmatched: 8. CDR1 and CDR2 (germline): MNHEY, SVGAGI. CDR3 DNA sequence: TGTGCCAGCAGCCCCGACAGGGGGAGAACCTACGAGCAGTACTTC. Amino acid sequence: CASSPDRGRTYEQYF.

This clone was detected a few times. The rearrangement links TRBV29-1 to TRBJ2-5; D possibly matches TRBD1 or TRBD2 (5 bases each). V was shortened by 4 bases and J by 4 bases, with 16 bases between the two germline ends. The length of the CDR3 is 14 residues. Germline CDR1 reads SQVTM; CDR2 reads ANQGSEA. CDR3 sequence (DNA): TGCAGCGTTGTCCTCTTATCGGGGCTAGAGACCCAGTACTTC. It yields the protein CSVVLLSGLETQYF.

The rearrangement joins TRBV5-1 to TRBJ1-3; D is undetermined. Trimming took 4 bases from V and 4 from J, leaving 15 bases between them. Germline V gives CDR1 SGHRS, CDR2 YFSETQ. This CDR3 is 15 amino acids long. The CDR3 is CASSPEPGGGNTIYF. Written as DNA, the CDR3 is TGCGCCAGCAGCCCTGAACCGGGCGGCGGAAACACCATATATTTT.

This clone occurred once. The CDR3 bases are TGTGCCAGCAGCGCCACTATCAGGGGCTCCTACGAGCAGTACTTC. Amino acid sequence: CASSATIRGSYEQYF. The rearrangement uses TRBV7-3 and TRBJ2-7; D possibly corresponds to TRBD1 (6 bases). CDR1 and CDR2 from the germline V gene are SGHTA and FQGTGA. The CDR3 consists of 15 residues. V was shortened by 5 bases and J by 0 bases, with 14 bases between the two germline ends.

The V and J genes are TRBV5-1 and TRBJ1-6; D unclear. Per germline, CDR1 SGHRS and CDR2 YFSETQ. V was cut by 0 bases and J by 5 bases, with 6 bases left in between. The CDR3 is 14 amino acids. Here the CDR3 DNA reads TGCGCCAGCAGCTTGGGGGCCGATAATTCACCCCTCCACTTT. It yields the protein CASSLGADNSPLHF.

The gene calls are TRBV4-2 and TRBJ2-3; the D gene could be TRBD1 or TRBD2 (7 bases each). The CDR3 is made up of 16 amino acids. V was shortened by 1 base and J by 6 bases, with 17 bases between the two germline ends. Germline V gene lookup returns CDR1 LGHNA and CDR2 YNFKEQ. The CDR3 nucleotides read TGTGCCAGCAGCCAAGGATATGCAGGGGGGGGTGATACGCAGTATTTT. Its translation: CASSQGYAGGGDTQYF.

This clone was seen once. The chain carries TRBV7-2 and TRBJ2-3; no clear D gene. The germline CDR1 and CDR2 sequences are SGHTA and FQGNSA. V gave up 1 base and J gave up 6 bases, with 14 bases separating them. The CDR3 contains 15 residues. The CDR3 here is CASSLEASSGDTQYF. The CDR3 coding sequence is TGTGCCAGCAGCTTAGAAGCGTCGTCTGGGGATACGCAGTATTTT.

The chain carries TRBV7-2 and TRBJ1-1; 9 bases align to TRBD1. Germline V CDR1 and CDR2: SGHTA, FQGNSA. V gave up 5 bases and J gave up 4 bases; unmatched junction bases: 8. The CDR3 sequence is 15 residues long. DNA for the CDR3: TGTGCCAGCAGCGCCGGGACAGGGATTCGCACTGAAGCTTTCTTT. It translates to CASSAGTGIRTEAFF. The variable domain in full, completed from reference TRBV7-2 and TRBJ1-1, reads GAGVSQSPSNKVTEKGKDVELRCDPISGHTALYWYRQSLGQGLEFLIYFQGNSAPDKSGLPSDRFSAERTGGSVSTLTIQRTQQEDSAVYLCASSAGTGIRTEAFFGQGTRLTVV.

This CDR3 reads CASSSAGTSGRFEQFF. The CDR3 DNA is TGCGCCAGCAGCTCGGCCGGGACTAGCGGGAGATTTGAGCAGTTCTTC. The chain recombines TRBV5-1 with TRBJ2-1; 14 bases are a match to TRBD2. The CDR3 sequence is 16 residues long. V dropped 3 bases and J dropped 9; count of bases not matched to a gene: 8. CDR1 is SGHRS, CDR2 YFSETQ, per germline.

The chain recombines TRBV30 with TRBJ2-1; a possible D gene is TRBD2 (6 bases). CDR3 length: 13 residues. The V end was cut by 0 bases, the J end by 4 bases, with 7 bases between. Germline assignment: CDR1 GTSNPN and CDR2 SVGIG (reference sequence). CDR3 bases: TGTGCCTGGAGTGTACGGGAGTACAATGAGCAGTTCTTC. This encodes CAWSVREYNEQFF.

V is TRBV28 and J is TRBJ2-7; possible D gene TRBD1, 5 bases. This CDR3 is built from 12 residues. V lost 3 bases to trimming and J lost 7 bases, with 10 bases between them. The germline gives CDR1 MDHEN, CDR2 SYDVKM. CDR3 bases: TGTGCCAGCAGTTTTGTTGCAGGGGAGCAGTACTTC. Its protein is CASSFVAGEQYF.

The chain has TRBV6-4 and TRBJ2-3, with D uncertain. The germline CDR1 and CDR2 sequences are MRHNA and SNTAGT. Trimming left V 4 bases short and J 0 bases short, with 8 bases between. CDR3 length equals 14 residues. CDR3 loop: CASSVGSSTDTQYF. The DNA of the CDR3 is TGTGCCAGCAGTGTCGGCTCTAGCACAGATACGCAGTATTTT.